Described below is a single T cell receptor beta chain sequence and its context. The record originates from a study of blood T cell repertoires in COVID-19. Original processing notes: The assay estimated nucleated cells by amplifying reference gene primers. Measured with immunoSEQ multiplex PCR; TCRdb has only the in-frame clones, and not every one. The DNA was the basis for D and trimming; V, J and clone size are from that table. The sample comprises 250,000 or so clones, roughly 87% of which are singletons, and around 2.6% rests with the top ten. The ends were cut back, 7 bases at V and 0 bases at J, with 12 bases in the middle. This CDR3 region has 14 residues. The germline V gene encodes CDR1 LNHDA and CDR2 SQIVND (reference sequence). The study recruited people aged 18 to 89 years across approximately 25 US areas. Donors were grouped by their self-reported clinical history.

This clonotype was obtained from a woman in her twenties or thirties with acute COVID-19. The rearrangement joins TRBV19 to TRBJ1-1, with D possibly TRBD1 on 6 matching bases. Sample: PBMCs or T cells enriched from blood (not recorded which). The CDR3 DNA follows: TGTGCCAGTACGGTGGGGGACATGAACACTGAAGCTTTCTTT. As protein: CASTVGDMNTEAFF. Together with reference TRBV19 and TRBJ1-1, the CDR3 gives the full variable domain: DGGITQSPKYLFRKEGQNVTLSCEQNLNHDAMYWYRQDPGQGLRLIYYSQIVNDFQKGDIAEGYSVSREKKESFPLTVTSAQKNPTAFYLCASTVGDMNTEAFFGQGTRLTVV.